These 5 T cell receptor beta chains originate from one sample sequenced in a study of cytomegalovirus exposure and HLA in healthy donors. The PCR made use of 60 Vbeta and 13 Jbeta primers. Profiled with immunoSEQ multiplex PCR; TCRdb holds only in-frame clones, not every one. Among over 100,000 clones listed, roughly 72% were seen once. The sequencing sample was made of PBMCs. These receptors were collected from a male donor in good health and CMV-seronegative.

The chain joins TRBV7-3 to TRBJ2-3; 13 positions match TRBD2. Trimming at V came to 5 bases and at J to 8 bases, leaving 16 bases not matched to a gene. CDR3 length: 18 amino acids. Germline V lookup: CDR1 SGHTA, CDR2 FQGTGA. For the CDR3, the DNA is TGTGCCAGCAGCATCTCGCCCGGGACTAGCGGGGACGGGGGTACGCAGTATTTT. This sequence encodes CASSISPGTSGDGGTQYF.

The V and J genes are TRBV27 and TRBJ2-1, with 10 bases lining up with TRBD2. CDR3 length: 20 residues. Germline-derived CDR1 and CDR2 are MNHEY and SMNVEV (reference sequence). V gave up 3 bases and J gave up 4 bases; unmatched junction bases: 18. CDR3 residues: CASSLGGSSGSLSIYNEQFF. The CDR3 bases are TGTGCCAGCAGTTTGGGAGGGTCTAGCGGGAGCCTAAGCATTTACAATGAGCAGTTCTTC.

V is TRBV6-6 and J is TRBJ1-6; 7 bases are a match to TRBD1. From germline, CDR1 is MNHNY and CDR2 SVGAGI (reference sequence). The CDR3 consists of 16 residues. V trimming: 0 bases; J trimming: 7 bases; junction bases outside the gene matches: 6. Here the CDR3 DNA reads TGTGCCAGCAGTTACTCGAGTGGGACAGAGAATTCACCCCTCCACTTT. Amino acid sequence: CASSYSSGTENSPLHF.

This clone occurred once. The chain employs TRBV2 and TRBJ2-7; D may be TRBD1 (6 bases). The V and J ends lost 4 bases and 2 bases respectively, with 12 bases between them. Germline lookup yields CDR1 SNHLY and CDR2 FYNNEI. This CDR3 region has 14 residues. CDR3 amino acids: CASSGRDTTYEQYF. CDR3 nucleotides: TGTGCCAGCAGTGGCCGGGACACTACCTACGAGCAGTACTTC.

The chain carries TRBV6-6 and TRBJ2-1; 7 bases are shared with TRBD1. The CDR3 contains 16 residues. Germline V CDR1 and CDR2: MNHNY, SVGAGI (reference sequence). Trimming removed 2 bases from V and 9 bases from J; junction bases left unmatched: 13. This CDR3 is CASSYPPQTGIGEQFF. DNA of the CDR3: TGTGCCAGCAGTTACCCCCCTCAGACAGGGATCGGTGAGCAGTTCTTC.